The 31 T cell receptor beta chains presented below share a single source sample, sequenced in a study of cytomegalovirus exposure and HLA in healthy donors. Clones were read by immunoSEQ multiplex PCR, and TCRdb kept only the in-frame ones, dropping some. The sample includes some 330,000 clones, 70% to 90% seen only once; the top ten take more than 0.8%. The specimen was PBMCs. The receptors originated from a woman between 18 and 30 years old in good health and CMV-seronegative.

This chain's CDR3 is CASSPGTGSTDTQYF. The CDR3 nucleotides are TGTGCCAGCAGCCCCGGGACAGGGAGCACAGATACGCAGTATTTT. The chain recombines TRBV5-6 with TRBJ2-3; 9 bases are a match to TRBD1. V shed 4 bases and J 0 bases; nucleotides not matched to a gene: 3. The CDR3 is 15 amino acids. Germline CDR1 SGHDT, CDR2 YYEEEE. Looking up the rest from reference TRBV5-6 and TRBJ2-3 gives the full variable domain: DAGVTQSPTHLIKTRGQQVTLRCSPKSGHDTVSWYQQALGQGPQFIFQYYEEEERQRGNFPDRFSGHQFPNYSSELNVNALLLGDSALYLCASSPGTGSTDTQYFGPGTRLTVL.

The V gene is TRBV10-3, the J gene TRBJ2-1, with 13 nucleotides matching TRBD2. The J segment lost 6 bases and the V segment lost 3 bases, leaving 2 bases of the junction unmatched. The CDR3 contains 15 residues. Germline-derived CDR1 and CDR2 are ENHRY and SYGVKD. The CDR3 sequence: CAISDGTSGINEQFF. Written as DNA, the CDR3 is TGTGCCATCAGTGACGGGACTAGCGGGATCAATGAGCAGTTCTTC.

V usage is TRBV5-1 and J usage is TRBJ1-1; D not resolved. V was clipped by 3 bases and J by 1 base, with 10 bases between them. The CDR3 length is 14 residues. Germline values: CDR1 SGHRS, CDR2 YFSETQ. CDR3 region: CASSSHPGNTEAFF. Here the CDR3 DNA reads TGCGCCAGCAGCTCCCACCCGGGGAACACTGAAGCTTTCTTT.

The CDR3 DNA is TGTGCCAGCAGTCCGGGACAGGGGGCGCCTGGGGCCAACGTCCTGACTTTC. It is translated as CASSPGQGAPGANVLTF. The V call is TRBV2, the J call TRBJ2-6, with 12 positions matching TRBD1. Germline-derived CDR1 and CDR2 are SNHLY and FYNNEI. The CDR3 length is 17 residues. The junction had 4 bases not matched to a gene; V was cut back by 5 bases and J by 2 bases.

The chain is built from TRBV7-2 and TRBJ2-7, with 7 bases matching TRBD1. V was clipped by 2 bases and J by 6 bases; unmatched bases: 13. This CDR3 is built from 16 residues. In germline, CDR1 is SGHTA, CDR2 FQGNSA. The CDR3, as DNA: TGTGCCAGCAGCTTAAACGCCGGGACAGTATTGTCCGAGCAGTACTTC. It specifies CASSLNAGTVLSEQYF.

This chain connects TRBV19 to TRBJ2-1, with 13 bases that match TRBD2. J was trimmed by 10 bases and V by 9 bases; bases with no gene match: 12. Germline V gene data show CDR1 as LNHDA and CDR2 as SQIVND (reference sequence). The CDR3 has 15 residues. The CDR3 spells CASEPTSGRAEEQFF. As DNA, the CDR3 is TGTGCCAGCGAACCAACTAGCGGGAGGGCCGAGGAGCAGTTCTTC.

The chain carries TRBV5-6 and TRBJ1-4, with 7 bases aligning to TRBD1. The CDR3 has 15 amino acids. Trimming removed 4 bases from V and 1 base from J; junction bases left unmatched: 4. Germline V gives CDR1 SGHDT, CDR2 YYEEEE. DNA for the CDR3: TGTGCCAGCAGCCCCAGGACAGGAACTAATGAAAAACTGTTTTTT. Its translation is CASSPRTGTNEKLFF.

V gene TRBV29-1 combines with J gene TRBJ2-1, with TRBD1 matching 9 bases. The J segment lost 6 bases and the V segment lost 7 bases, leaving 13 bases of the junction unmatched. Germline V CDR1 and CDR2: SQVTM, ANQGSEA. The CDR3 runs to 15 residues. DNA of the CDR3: TGCAGCGCGCCAACCGGGACAGGGACGATCAATGAGCAGTTCTTC. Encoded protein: CSAPTGTGTINEQFF.

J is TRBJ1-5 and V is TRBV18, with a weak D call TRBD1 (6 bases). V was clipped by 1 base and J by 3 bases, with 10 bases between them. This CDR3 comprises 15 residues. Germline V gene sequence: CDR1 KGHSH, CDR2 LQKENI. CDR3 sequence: CASSPQTGFNQPQHF. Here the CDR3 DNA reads TGTGCCAGCTCACCACAAACAGGGTTCAATCAGCCCCAGCATTTT.

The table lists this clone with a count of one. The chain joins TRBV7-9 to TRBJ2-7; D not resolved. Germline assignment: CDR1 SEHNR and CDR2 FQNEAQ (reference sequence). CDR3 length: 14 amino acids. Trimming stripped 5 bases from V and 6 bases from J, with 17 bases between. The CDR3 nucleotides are TGTGCCAGCAGCCTCGCCACAATCGCCATCGAGCAGTACTTC. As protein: CASSLATIAIEQYF.

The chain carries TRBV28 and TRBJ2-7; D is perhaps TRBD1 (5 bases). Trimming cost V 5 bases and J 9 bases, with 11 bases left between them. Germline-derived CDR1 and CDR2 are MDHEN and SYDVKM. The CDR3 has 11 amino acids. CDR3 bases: TGTGCCAGCAGTCGCCTGGGGCGGCAGTACTTC. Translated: CASSRLGRQYF.

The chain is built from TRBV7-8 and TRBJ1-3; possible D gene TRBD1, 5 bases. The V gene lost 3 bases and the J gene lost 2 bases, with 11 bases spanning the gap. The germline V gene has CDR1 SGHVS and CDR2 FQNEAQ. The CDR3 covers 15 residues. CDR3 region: CASSLSRGTGNTIYF. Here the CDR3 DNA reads TGTGCCAGCAGCTTGAGTAGGGGCACTGGAAACACCATATATTTT.

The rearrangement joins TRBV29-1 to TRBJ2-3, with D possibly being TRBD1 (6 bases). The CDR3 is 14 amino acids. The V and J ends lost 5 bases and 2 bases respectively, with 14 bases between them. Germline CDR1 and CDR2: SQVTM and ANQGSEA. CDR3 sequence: CSVFRQENTDTQYF. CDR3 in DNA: TGCAGCGTTTTCAGACAGGAGAACACAGATACGCAGTATTTT.

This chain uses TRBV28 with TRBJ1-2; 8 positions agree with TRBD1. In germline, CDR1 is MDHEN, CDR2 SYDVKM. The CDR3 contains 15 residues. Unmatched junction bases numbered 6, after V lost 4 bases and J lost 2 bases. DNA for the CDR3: TGTGCCAGCAGTTCCTCGACAGGGGAAAACTATGGCTACACCTTC. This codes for CASSSSTGENYGYTF.

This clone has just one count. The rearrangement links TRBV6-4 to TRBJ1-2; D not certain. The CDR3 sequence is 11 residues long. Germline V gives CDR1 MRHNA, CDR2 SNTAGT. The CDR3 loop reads CLPTAIYGYTF. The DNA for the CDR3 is TGTCTTCCTACAGCAATCTATGGCTACACCTTC.

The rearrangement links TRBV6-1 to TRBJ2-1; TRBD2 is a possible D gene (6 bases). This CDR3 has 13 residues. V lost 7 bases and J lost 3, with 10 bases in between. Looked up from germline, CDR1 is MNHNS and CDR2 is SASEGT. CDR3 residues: CASTGLDYNEQFF. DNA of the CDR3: TGTGCCAGCACGGGACTTGACTACAATGAGCAGTTCTTC.

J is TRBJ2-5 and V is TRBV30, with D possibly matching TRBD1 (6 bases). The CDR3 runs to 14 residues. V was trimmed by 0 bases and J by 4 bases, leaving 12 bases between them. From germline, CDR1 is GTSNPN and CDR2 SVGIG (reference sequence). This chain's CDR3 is CAWSVHGGAETQYF. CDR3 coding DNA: TGTGCCTGGAGTGTACATGGGGGCGCAGAGACCCAGTACTTC.

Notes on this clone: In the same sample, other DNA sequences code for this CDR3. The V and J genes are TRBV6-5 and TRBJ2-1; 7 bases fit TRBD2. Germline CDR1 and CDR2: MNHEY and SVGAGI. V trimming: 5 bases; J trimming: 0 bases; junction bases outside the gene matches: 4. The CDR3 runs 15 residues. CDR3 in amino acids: CASSPSGSSYNEQFF. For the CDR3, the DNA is TGTGCCAGCAGTCCTAGCGGAAGCTCCTACAATGAGCAGTTCTTC.

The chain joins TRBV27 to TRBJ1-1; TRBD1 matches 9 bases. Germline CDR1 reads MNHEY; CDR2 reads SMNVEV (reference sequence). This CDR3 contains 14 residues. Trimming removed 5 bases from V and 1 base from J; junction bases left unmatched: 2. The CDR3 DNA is TGTGCCAGCAGTCAGGACAGGGGGAACACTGAAGCTTTCTTT. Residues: CASSQDRGNTEAFF.

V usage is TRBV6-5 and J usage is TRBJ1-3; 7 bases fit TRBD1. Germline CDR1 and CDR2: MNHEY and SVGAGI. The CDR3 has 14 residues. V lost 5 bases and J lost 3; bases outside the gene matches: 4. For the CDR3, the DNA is TGTGCCAGCAGTAGACAGGGTGGTGGAAACACCATATATTTT. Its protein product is CASSRQGGGNTIYF.

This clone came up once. In DNA form, the CDR3 reads TGTGCCAGCAGCCCCGGCGCAGGGCCCTATGGCTACACCTTC. Amino acids: CASSPGAGPYGYTF. V usage is TRBV7-2 and J usage is TRBJ1-2; D may be TRBD1 (5 bases). CDR1 and CDR2 (germline): SGHTA, FQGNSA. The CDR3 spans 14 residues. V was shortened by 5 bases and J by 4 bases, with 14 bases between the two germline ends. The full variable domain, completed using reference TRBV7-2 and TRBJ1-2, is GAGVSQSPSNKVTEKGKDVELRCDPISGHTALYWYRQSLGQGLEFLIYFQGNSAPDKSGLPSDRFSAERTGGSVSTLTIQRTQQEDSAVYLCASSPGAGPYGYTFGSGTRLTVV.

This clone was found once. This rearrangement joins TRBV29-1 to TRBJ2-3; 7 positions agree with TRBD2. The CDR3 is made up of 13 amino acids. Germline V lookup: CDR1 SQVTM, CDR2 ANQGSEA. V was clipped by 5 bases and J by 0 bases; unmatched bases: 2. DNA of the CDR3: TGCAGCGTTCTAGCGGCTAGCACAGATACGCAGTATTTT. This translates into CSVLAASTDTQYF.

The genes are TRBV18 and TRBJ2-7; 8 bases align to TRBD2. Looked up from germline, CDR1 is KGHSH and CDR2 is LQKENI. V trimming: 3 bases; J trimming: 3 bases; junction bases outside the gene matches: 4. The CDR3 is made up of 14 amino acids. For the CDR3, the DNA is TGTGCCAGCTCACCTGCGGGAGGAGGCTACGAGCAGTACTTC. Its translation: CASSPAGGGYEQYF.

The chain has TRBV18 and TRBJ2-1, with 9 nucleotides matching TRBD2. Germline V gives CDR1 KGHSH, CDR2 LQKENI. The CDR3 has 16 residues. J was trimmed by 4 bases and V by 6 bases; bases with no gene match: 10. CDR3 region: CASSPGRGLAYNEQFF. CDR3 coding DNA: TGTGCCAGCTCCCCTGGTCGGGGACTAGCTTACAATGAGCAGTTCTTC.

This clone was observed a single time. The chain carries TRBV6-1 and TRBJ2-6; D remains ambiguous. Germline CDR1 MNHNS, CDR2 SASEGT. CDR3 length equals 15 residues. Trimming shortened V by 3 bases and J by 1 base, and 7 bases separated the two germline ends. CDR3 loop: CASSDWASGANVLTF. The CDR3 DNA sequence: TGTGCCAGCAGTGACTGGGCATCTGGGGCCAACGTCCTGACTTTC.

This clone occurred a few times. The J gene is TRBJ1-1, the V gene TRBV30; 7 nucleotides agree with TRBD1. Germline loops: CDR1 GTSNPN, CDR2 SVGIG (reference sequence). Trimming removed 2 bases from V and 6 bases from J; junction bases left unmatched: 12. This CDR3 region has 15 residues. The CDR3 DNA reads TGTGCCTGGAGTCTCACAGGGGTGGGGGCATCTGAAGCTTTCTTT. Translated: CAWSLTGVGASEAFF.

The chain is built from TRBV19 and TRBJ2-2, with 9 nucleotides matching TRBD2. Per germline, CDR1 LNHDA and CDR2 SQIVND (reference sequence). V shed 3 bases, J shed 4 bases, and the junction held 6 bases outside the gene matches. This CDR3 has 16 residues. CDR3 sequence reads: CASSISAGGATGELFF. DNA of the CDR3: TGTGCCAGTAGTATTTCAGCGGGAGGTGCCACCGGGGAGCTGTTTTTT.

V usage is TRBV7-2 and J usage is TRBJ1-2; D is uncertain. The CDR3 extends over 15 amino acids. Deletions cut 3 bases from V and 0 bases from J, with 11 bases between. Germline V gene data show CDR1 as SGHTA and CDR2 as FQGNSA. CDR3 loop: CASSFILSSNYGYTF. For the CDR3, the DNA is TGTGCCAGCAGCTTTATACTTTCCTCTAACTATGGCTACACCTTC.

This CDR3 is CASSQGGTTNEQFF. The CDR3 region has the DNA TGCGCCAGCAGCCAAGGCGGGACTACTAATGAGCAGTTCTTC. The chain carries TRBV4-3 and TRBJ2-1; 7 bases match TRBD2. V shed 1 base and J 7 bases; nucleotides not matched to a gene: 4. This CDR3 is built from 14 residues. CDR1 is LGHNA and CDR2 is YSLEER in the germline V gene.

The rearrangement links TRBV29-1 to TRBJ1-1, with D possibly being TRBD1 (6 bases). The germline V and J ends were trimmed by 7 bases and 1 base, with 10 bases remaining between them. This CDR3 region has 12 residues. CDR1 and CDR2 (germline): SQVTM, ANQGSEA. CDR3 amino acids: CSAWTANTEAFF. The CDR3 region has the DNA TGCAGCGCCTGGACAGCGAACACTGAAGCTTTCTTT.

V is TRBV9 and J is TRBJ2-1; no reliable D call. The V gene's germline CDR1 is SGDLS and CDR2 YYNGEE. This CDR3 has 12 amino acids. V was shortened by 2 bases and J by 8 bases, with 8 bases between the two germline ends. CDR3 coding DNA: TGTGCCAGCAGCGTGGTGCGCTATGAGCAGTTCTTC. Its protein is CASSVVRYEQFF.